This T cell receptor (beta chain) stems from a study of T cell responses to AZD1222 COVID-19 vaccine (dated by TCRdb to the early 2020s). For the study in its entirety: TCR sequencing covered roughly 230 trial participants: 200 to 220 given two doses of AZD1222 and about 26 given two doses of MenACWY control vaccine. Enrollment into the trials was organized by age into subgroups of 18-55, 56-69 and 70-plus years, and those subgroups contained roughly 150, 30 and 60 TCR-sequenced participants, respectively.

This sample's time point label indicates: about 28 days (+/-7) after the second vaccine dose. Because spike-specific TCR depth and breadth did not differ between the two schedules, AZD1222 recipients who got a second dose at roughly 4 weeks were pooled with those who got a second dose at roughly 12 weeks. Samples from vaccinated people were obtained from the UK trials COV001 and COV002, which included a single-blind randomized controlled phase 2/3 trial of AZD1222 (ChAdOx1 nCoV-19) in healthy adults. Trial participant PBMC samples were collected at day 0 and day 28 after the second dose for TCRbeta chain sequencing. The CDR3 regions of human TCRbeta chains were analyzed by immunosequencing. The authors' analysis ran thus. Repertoire TCRs were matched against a reference library of SARS-CoV-2-specific TCRs generated with the MIRA antigen-specificity platform. Breadth meant the fraction of unique TCRs that were SARS-CoV-2-associated, whereas depth meant the fraction of total T cells that were SARS-CoV-2-associated. Using the MIRA data, every spike-specific TCR was mapped to the spike region that the TCR reacted to and assigned to either a CD4 or a CD8 class. Log10-transformed breadth and depth values were compared by one-way ANOVA with Sidak's multiple comparisons tests. TCRdb stores this immuneACCESS table with in-frame sequences only. Part of the clones is absent; in the studies checked, under half of the shortfall reflects unresolved V genes, and no reason is known for the rest. That table supplies the V and J calls and clone size; D and trimming were determined from the DNA. Counted in this sample were 65,000 to 90,000 clones; approximately 89% of them appeared once. The top ten constitute 9.3% of the sample.

Based on the germline V gene (reference sequence), the CDR1 and CDR2 sequences are LNHDA and SQIVND. The V end loses 3 bases and the J end loses 2 bases, and a stretch of 11 bases separates them. The CDR3 starts with the cysteine, ends with the phenylalanine, and has 15 residues. The CDR3 DNA has 45 bases and is translated from base 1. Points the paper makes about the study in general: Nearly half of unique spike-specific TCRs reportedly recognized epitopes outside regions mutated in the B.1.351 and B.1.1.7 variants. Most participants were white British and females outnumbered males, and the authors suggested that clonal diversity may have been underestimated. The vaccine-associated CD4 TCRs covered the entire spike protein, and the dominant responses fell in regions 160-218 and 743-854. No day 14 peak-response samples were available, so repertoires were characterized only after the peak T cell response. After two AZD1222 doses, both the breadth and the depth of spike-specific TCRs were significantly higher than at day 0 and than in MenACWY recipients. In the small 56-69-year group, the increase in depth fell short of significance, most likely because of low power. Only 5 to 7 AZD1222 recipients were SARS-CoV-2 seropositive at baseline, limiting conclusions about previously exposed vaccinees.

Comments on this clone: What this receptor recognizes is not known. One base away there is no much larger clone; base qualities are not given.

The chain couples TRBV19 to TRBJ2-1; the D gene is perhaps TRBD1, from 6 matching bases. This sequence originates from an adult who received the AZD1222 COVID-19 vaccine. The sequencing here drew on peripheral blood, taken 28 days after the second AZD1222 dose. Read as DNA, the sequence is TGTGCCAGTAGTATTGGACAGAACACCTACAATGAGCAGTTCTTC. The resulting protein is CASSIGQNTYNEQFF.